This T cell receptor beta chain was recovered during a study of identifying expanded T cells in peripheral blood. Study results and limitations: Around 1.2 clones differed between technical replicates, versus approximately 16 and 19 over time. Clone count variance between approximately 2-week samples rose with total template count.

Some clones are missing from TCRdb's copy, which holds only in-frame ones; the method was immunoSEQ multiplex PCR. In the table there are approximately 97,000 clones, approximately 90% of which are singletons. Collection occurred without any documented infections or immune events in donors. The germline gives CDR1 SGHRS, CDR2 YFSETQ. The CDR3 contains 14 residues. V dropped 1 base and J dropped 4; count of bases not matched to a gene: 3. Worth noting for this clone: Its cognate antigen is unknown.

The chain is built from TRBV5-1 and TRBJ2-3; 7 bases line up with TRBD1. The source of this sequence is a person between 18 and 70 years old in good health. The source material was blood. The CDR3 is CASSLTQGADTQYF. The DNA of the CDR3 is TGCGCCAGCAGCTTGACCCAGGGGGCAGATACGCAGTATTTT.